Presented here are 16 T cell receptor beta chains from one specimen sequenced in a study of CD8 T cells in ankylosing spondylitis. TCRdb re-analysed the 5' RACE reads in MiXCR, keeping a single row per CDR3 protein. The data hold 700,000 to 1,000,000 distinct CDR3 sequences, with roughly 12% observed a single time. Findings and caveats of the study: A TCR beta motif of under 10 highly homologous variants seemed to mark ankylosing spondylitis blood.

What these receptors recognize is not known. The sample consisted of blood, either unsorted or a sorted T cell fraction (not recorded which). These receptors were obtained from a male donor with ankylosing spondylitis.

This clonotype was picked up a small number of times. The V call is TRBV10-3, the J call TRBJ1-2; D may be TRBD1 (5 bases). The CDR3 is made up of 13 amino acids. V lost 3 bases to trimming and J lost 7 bases, with 12 bases between them. Germline V gene lookup returns CDR1 ENHRY and CDR2 SYGVKD. The CDR3 loop is CAISDQQEGGYTF. Written as DNA, the CDR3 is TGTGCCATCAGTGATCAACAGGAGGGTGGCTACACCTTC.

There are many counts of this clonotype. The genes are TRBV20-1 and TRBJ2-1; TRBD1 might be the D (5 bases). The CDR3 consists of 16 residues. The germline CDR1 and CDR2 sequences are DFQATT and SNEGSKA (reference sequence). Trimming shortened V by 3 bases and J by 4 bases, and 19 bases separated the two germline ends. This chain's CDR3 is CSARVRASFRYNEQFF. In DNA, the CDR3 is TGCAGTGCTAGGGTCAGGGCCTCCTTCAGATACAATGAGCAGTTCTTC.

This clonotype was counted a few times. The chain links TRBV20-1 to TRBJ1-5; D is unresolved. This CDR3 spans 14 amino acids. Trimming pared 3 bases from V and 2 bases from J, leaving 11 bases between. The germline V gene encodes CDR1 DFQATT and CDR2 SNEGSKA (reference sequence). CDR3 DNA sequence: TGCAGTGCTAGGATAGGCAGCCGCAATCAGCCCCAGCATTTT. Translation: CSARIGSRNQPQHF.

This clonotype appeared a few times. The gene calls are TRBV29-1 and TRBJ2-1; D not resolved. Germline-derived CDR1 and CDR2 are SQVTM and ANQGSEA. V was clipped by 7 bases and J by 4 bases, with 8 bases between them. The CDR3 is made up of 11 amino acids. The CDR3 spells CSAEPYNEQFF. The CDR3 coding sequence is TGCAGCGCGGAGCCTTACAATGAGCAGTTCTTC.

This clonotype occurred many times. The chain couples TRBV29-1 to TRBJ2-5; the D is unclear. The CDR3 extends over 11 amino acids. V was cut by 7 bases and J by 5 bases, with 11 bases left in between. The germline gives CDR1 SQVTM, CDR2 ANQGSEA. This CDR3 reads CSGGGVETQYF. CDR3 coding DNA: TGCAGCGGAGGTGGGGTGGAGACCCAGTACTTC. Based on the CDR3 plus reference TRBV29-1 and TRBJ2-5, the full variable domain is SAVISQKPSRDICQRGTSLTIQCQVDSQVTMMFWYRQQPGQSLTLIATANQGSEATYESGFVIDKFPISRPNLTFSTLTVSNMSPEDSSIYLCSGGGVETQYFGPGTRLLVL.

This clonotype was seen a handful of times. The chain has TRBV29-1 and TRBJ1-3; 11 nucleotides align to TRBD1. The V and J ends lost 6 bases and 8 bases, in that order; junction bases with no gene match: 6. There are 13 residues in the CDR3. Germline loops: CDR1 SQVTM, CDR2 ANQGSEA. CDR3 in amino acids: CSVVDRGQDTIYF. The CDR3 DNA follows: TGCAGCGTAGTGGACAGGGGGCAGGACACCATATATTTT.

The chain has TRBV7-2 and TRBJ2-2, with 7 bases aligning to TRBD2. The V and J ends lost 4 bases and 1 base, in that order; junction bases with no gene match: 6. Germline CDR1 and CDR2: SGHTA and FQGNSA. The CDR3 consists of 16 residues. Here the CDR3 DNA reads TGTGCCAGCAGCTCCTCTCCTAGCGGGAACACCGGGGAGCTGTTTTTT. Its protein product is CASSSSPSGNTGELFF.

DNA of the CDR3: TGTGCCAGCAGTGGACTAGGACAGGCAGCTTTCTTT. Protein product: CASSGLGQAAFF. This chain uses TRBV12-3 or TRBV12-4 with TRBJ1-1; 7 nucleotides align to TRBD1. The CDR3 has 12 residues. V trimming: 5 bases; J trimming: 10 bases; junction bases outside the gene matches: 7.

The table lists this clonotype with many counts. The chain has TRBV20-1 and TRBJ2-4; D not certain. This CDR3 is built from 15 residues. The germline V gene has CDR1 DFQATT and CDR2 SNEGSKA (reference sequence). Trimming left V 3 bases short and J 0 bases short, with 12 bases between. This CDR3 is CSARDPGLAKNIQYF. CDR3 coding DNA: TGCAGTGCTAGGGACCCGGGTCTAGCCAAAAACATTCAGTACTTC.

This clonotype was found a few times. CDR3 loop: CASSRTRTSGFYNEQFF. As DNA, the CDR3 is TGTGCCAGCTCACGAACCCGGACTAGCGGGTTCTACAATGAGCAGTTCTTC. The chain is built from TRBV18 and TRBJ2-1, with 11 bases matching TRBD2. V gave up 4 bases and J gave up 3 bases; unmatched junction bases: 8. Germline CDR1 is KGHSH and CDR2 is LQKENI. This CDR3 spans 17 amino acids. Supplemented by reference TRBV18 and TRBJ2-1, the full variable domain reads NAGVMQNPRHLVRRRGQEARLRCSPMKGHSHVYWYRQLPEEGLKFMVYLQKENIIDESGMPKERFSAEFPKEGPSILRIQQVVRGDSAAYFCASSRTRTSGFYNEQFFGPGTRLTVL.

This clonotype has just a few counts. The chain combines TRBV4-2 with TRBJ1-5; D is ambiguous. V shed 4 bases and J shed 0 bases, with 10 bases lying between them. The V gene's germline CDR1 is LGHNA and CDR2 YNFKEQ. The length of the CDR3 is 15 residues. This CDR3 reads CASSLEDISNQPQHF. DNA for the CDR3: TGTGCCAGCAGCCTCGAAGACATTAGCAATCAGCCCCAGCATTTT.

This clonotype was seen a few times. The chain employs TRBV10-3 and TRBJ2-5; maybe TRBD1 (6 bases). Germline CDR1 and CDR2: ENHRY and SYGVKD. The germline V and J ends were trimmed by 3 bases and 3 bases, with 8 bases remaining between them. This CDR3 comprises 13 residues. The chain's CDR3 is CAISDWTEETQYF. The CDR3 nucleotides read TGTGCCATCAGTGATTGGACAGAAGAGACCCAGTACTTC.

The chain is built from TRBV2 and TRBJ1-3; D is unresolved. The CDR3 runs to 12 residues. V dropped 8 bases and J dropped 4 bases, with 9 bases sitting between them. CDR1 is SNHLY and CDR2 is FYNNEI in the germline V gene. The CDR3 DNA sequence: TGTGCCAGCCTCGGACGAGGAAACACCATATATTTT. It translates to CASLGRGNTIYF.

This clonotype was detected only once. The V gene is TRBV28, the J gene TRBJ2-2; D not resolved. The CDR3 covers 12 residues. V was pared by 8 bases and J by 1 base, with 5 bases between. CDR1 is MDHEN and CDR2 is SYDVKM in the germline V gene. CDR3 loop: CASLQNTGELFF. Here the CDR3 DNA reads TGTGCCAGCCTTCAGAACACCGGGGAGCTGTTTTTT.

This clonotype has more than one count but fewer than ten. The chain uses TRBV20-1 and TRBJ2-3; D unclear. The CDR3 sequence is 13 residues long. CDR1 and CDR2 (germline): DFQATT, SNEGSKA (reference sequence). V was pared by 7 bases and J by 3 bases, with 14 bases between. CDR3 loop: CSVFPARTDTQYF. As DNA, the CDR3 is TGCAGTGTTTTCCCAGCACGGACAGATACGCAGTATTTT.

This clonotype showed up many times. This rearrangement joins TRBV27 to TRBJ2-5; D may be TRBD2 (5 bases). The CDR3 has 13 amino acids. Trimming cost V 3 bases and J 4 bases, with 9 bases left between them. From germline, CDR1 is MNHEY and CDR2 SMNVEV (reference sequence). DNA of the CDR3: TGTGCCAGCAGTTTGTCCAGCGGAGAGACCCAGTACTTC. Translated: CASSLSSGETQYF.